Listed here are 31 T cell receptor beta chains from one sample, sequenced in a study of post-analysis software for immune sequencing data. Study-wide results and limits: Roughly 5 TRBV segments, TRBV5-6, TRBV5-1 and TRBV20-1 among them, were found more frequent in patients than controls.

Every TCR beta cDNA library bore unique molecular identifiers. TCRdb reprocessed the PCR reads with MiXCR, giving one entry per CDR3 protein. The top ten clones hold approximately 4.5% of a sample with 800,000 to 950,000 distinct CDR3 sequences, approximately 53% of them seen once. The antigens of these receptors remain unknown. The sequenced sample was blood. The receptors stem from a girl between 5 and 17 years old with multiple sclerosis.

The rearrangement links TRBV11-2 to TRBJ1-6; the D gene is possibly TRBD1 (6 bases). V lost 5 bases and J 5 bases, leaving 22 bases between the germline ends. The CDR3 covers 18 residues. Looked up from germline, CDR1 is SGHAT and CDR2 is FQNNGV. The CDR3 bases are TGTGCCAGCAGCCCAAATCCGGGGGCCGTCTCAAATAATTCACCCCTCCACTTT. Protein product: CASSPNPGAVSNNSPLHF.

The chain has TRBV7-9 and TRBJ2-7; 7 bases fit TRBD2. This CDR3 has 9 residues. Germline V gene sequence: CDR1 SEHNR, CDR2 FQNEAQ (reference sequence). The V gene end was trimmed by 9 bases and the J gene end by 12 bases; junction bases not matched to a gene: 5. CDR3 residues: CARAREAYF. CDR3 bases: TGTGCCAGGGCCCGGGAGGCGTACTTC. Supplemented by reference TRBV7-9 and TRBJ2-7, the full variable domain reads DTGVSQNPRHKITKRGQNVTFRCDPISEHNRLYWYRQTLGQGPEFLTYFQNEAQLEKSRLLSDRFSAERPKGSFSTLEIQRTEQGDSAMYLCARAREAYFGPGTRLTVT.

CDR3 region: CAIRLEDREQYF. The CDR3 DNA is TGTGCCATCAGACTGGAGGATCGGGAGCAGTACTTC. The V call is TRBV10-3, the J call TRBJ2-7; tentative D call: TRBD2 (5 bases). The V end was cut by 6 bases, the J end by 7 bases, with 13 bases between. Looked up from germline, CDR1 is ENHRY and CDR2 is SYGVKD. CDR3 length: 12 amino acids.

This clonotype was picked up a small number of times. The rearrangement uses TRBV5-1 and TRBJ2-4, with D unclear. CDR1 is SGHRS, CDR2 YFSETQ, per germline. Trimming left V 0 bases short and J 2 bases short, with 9 bases between. This CDR3 has 15 amino acids. The CDR3 DNA sequence: TGCGCCAGCAGCTTGGCAGGATCGACCAAAAACATTCAGTACTTC. It translates to CASSLAGSTKNIQYF.

The chain carries TRBV6-1 and TRBJ2-1, with TRBD2 matching over 7 bases. The CDR3 is made up of 14 amino acids. Germline assignment: CDR1 MNHNS and CDR2 SASEGT. Trimming removed 7 bases from V and 6 bases from J; junction bases left unmatched: 9. The CDR3 region is CASISWGEGNEQFF. CDR3 coding DNA: TGTGCCAGCATTAGTTGGGGGGAGGGCAATGAGCAGTTCTTC.

V usage is TRBV4-1 and J usage is TRBJ2-5; 8 bases are a match to TRBD2. The J call could be wrong; TRBJ2-7 is a better fit for the DNA end. The CDR3 sequence is 15 residues long. CDR1 is MGHRA and CDR2 is YSYEKL in the germline V gene. The CDR3 region has the DNA TGCGCCAGCAGCCCCCAAGACGGGAGGGCCACCGAGCAGTACTTC. It encodes CASSPQDGRATEQYF.

The chain is built from TRBV3-1 and TRBJ2-5; D tentatively fits TRBD1 or TRBD2 (7 bases each). The DNA end is more similar to TRBJ2-7, so the J call may be wrong. In germline, CDR1 is LGHDT, CDR2 YNNKEL (reference sequence). The CDR3 has 14 residues. The CDR3 DNA reads TGTGCCAGCAGCCCGAGGGAGGGGGCATACGAGCAGTACTTC. This codes for CASSPREGAYEQYF.

The CDR3 region has the DNA TGTGCCAGCTCACCACCCTCAGTCACTGGGGCCAACGTCCTGACTTTC. Translating gives CASSPPSVTGANVLTF. The rearrangement links TRBV18 to TRBJ2-6; D call uncertain. Between the trimmed V and J ends, which lost 0 bases and 2 bases, there was a span of 8 bases. Looked up from germline, CDR1 is KGHSH and CDR2 is LQKENI. This CDR3 has 16 amino acids.

The sample holds a few counts of this clonotype. The chain is built from TRBV15 and TRBJ2-7; D might be TRBD2 (5 bases). CDR1 and CDR2 from the germline V gene are LNHNV and YYDKDF (reference sequence). CDR3 size: 15 residues. V lost 0 bases, J lost 2 bases, and 11 bases lay in between. The CDR3 DNA is TGTGCCACCAGCAGAGATACCCGGGAACCCTACGAGCAGTACTTC. It is translated as CATSRDTREPYEQYF.

This clonotype has more than one count but fewer than ten. The chain carries TRBV14 and TRBJ2-5; 7 positions match TRBD1. Germline lookup yields CDR1 SGHDN and CDR2 FVKESK. The CDR3 consists of 16 residues. Trimming took 2 bases from V and 1 from J; bases not matched to a gene: 7. CDR3 sequence reads: CASSQPSTGRQETQYF. CDR3 DNA: TGTGCCAGCAGCCAACCTTCGACAGGGCGCCAAGAGACCCAGTACTTC.

For the CDR3, the DNA is TGTGCCAGCAGCACCCGGACGGACTACGAGCAGTACTTC. Its protein product is CASSTRTDYEQYF. This chain uses TRBV7-8 with TRBJ2-7, with D unresolved. The CDR3 runs 13 residues. Germline-derived CDR1 and CDR2 are SGHVS and FQNEAQ. Trimming stripped 5 bases from V and 3 bases from J, with 11 bases between.

The chain joins TRBV9 to TRBJ2-5; TRBD1 matches at 8 bases. The closer fit of TRBJ2-7 to the DNA end suggests the J call may be wrong. CDR3 length equals 15 residues. The V gene's germline CDR1 is SGDLS and CDR2 YYNGEE. This chain's CDR3 is CASSLRGQGHYEQYF. DNA of the CDR3: TGTGCCAGCAGCCTCCGAGGACAGGGACACTACGAGCAGTACTTC.

The chain recombines TRBV29-1 with TRBJ1-2; D remains ambiguous. Per germline, CDR1 SQVTM and CDR2 ANQGSEA. The CDR3 consists of 14 residues. With 0 bases removed from V and 2 bases from J, the gap between germline ends came to 10 bases. The CDR3 here is CSVEDSGGNYGYTF. The CDR3 DNA is TGCAGCGTTGAAGATAGTGGAGGGAACTATGGCTACACCTTC.

This clonotype occurred many times. The chain has TRBV5-1 and TRBJ2-5, with 8 bases matching TRBD2. Trimming removed 3 bases from V and 5 bases from J; junction bases left unmatched: 0. This CDR3 comprises 12 residues. CDR1 and CDR2 (germline): SGHRS, YFSETQ. The CDR3 region has the DNA TGCGCCAGCAGCTCGGGGGGGGAGACCCAGTACTTC. Amino acids: CASSSGGETQYF.

The chain recombines TRBV29-1 with TRBJ2-7, with D possibly TRBD1 on 6 matching bases. CDR3 size: 13 residues. CDR1 is SQVTM and CDR2 is ANQGSEA in the germline V gene. Trimming left V 7 bases short and J 0 bases short, with 13 bases between. In DNA, the CDR3 is TGCAGCGCCACAGGGTTTAGCTCCTACGAGCAGTACTTC. Its protein product is CSATGFSSYEQYF.

This clonotype was counted between two and nine times. The chain uses TRBV29-1 and TRBJ2-7; D tentatively reads TRBD1 or TRBD2 (6 bases each). This CDR3 has 15 residues. The V end lost 6 bases, the J end lost 6 bases, and 24 bases lay between the germline ends. Germline V gene lookup returns CDR1 SQVTM and CDR2 ANQGSEA. The CDR3 protein is CSVLDTGTSRSEQYF. CDR3 bases: TGCAGCGTCCTAGATACAGGGACTTCTCGGTCCGAGCAGTACTTC.

The chain combines TRBV14 with TRBJ2-1; D is ambiguous. Germline CDR1 is SGHDN and CDR2 is FVKESK. There are 15 residues in the CDR3. Trimming shortened V by 4 bases and J by 2 bases, and 12 bases separated the two germline ends. The CDR3 here is CASSPYSLTYNEQFF. The CDR3 DNA reads as TGTGCCAGCAGCCCGTACTCGTTAACCTACAATGAGCAGTTCTTC.

This clonotype appeared once. V and J are TRBV20-1 and TRBJ2-1; no clear D. V lost 2 bases to trimming and J lost 0 bases, with 8 bases between them. There are 14 residues in the CDR3. Germline-derived CDR1 and CDR2 are DFQATT and SNEGSKA (reference sequence). The CDR3 bases are TGCAGTGCTAGAAGACGGAGCTCCTACAATGAGCAGTTCTTC. It is translated as CSARRRSSYNEQFF.

This clonotype occurred many times. The chain employs TRBV29-1 and TRBJ2-1, with 14 bases lining up with TRBD2. CDR3 length equals 16 residues. Germline values: CDR1 SQVTM, CDR2 ANQGSEA. V dropped 6 bases and J dropped 4; count of bases not matched to a gene: 8. CDR3 nucleotides: TGCAGCGTCGGGACTAGCGGGGGCCAGGATTACAATGAGCAGTTCTTC. Amino acid sequence: CSVGTSGGQDYNEQFF.

The table lists this clonotype with a few counts. The chain uses TRBV6-5 and TRBJ1-2; possibly TRBD1 for D (5 bases). The CDR3 has 14 amino acids. Per germline, CDR1 MNHEY and CDR2 SVGAGI. V lost 10 bases and J lost 2, with 17 bases in between. CDR3 coding DNA: TGTGCCACCCGGGTGGCAGGGCTGAACTATGGCTACACCTTC. This codes for CATRVAGLNYGYTF.

V usage is TRBV28 and J usage is TRBJ2-1; 7 bases line up with TRBD2. The CDR3 is 15 residues long. Germline CDR1 MDHEN, CDR2 SYDVKM. The J segment lost 0 bases and the V segment lost 6 bases, leaving 5 bases of the junction unmatched. The CDR3 DNA sequence: TGTGCCAGCAGGGAGCGGGGATCCTCCTACAATGAGCAGTTCTTC. Residues: CASRERGSSYNEQFF.

Points on this clonotype: Germline and junction disagree at one end, which may indicate a read error. The rearrangement links TRBV12-3 or TRBV12-4 to TRBJ2-1, with unresolved D. The CDR3 runs 13 residues. The CDR3 is CASSWEPANGQFF. The CDR3 bases are TGTGCCAGCAGTTGGGAACCAGCGAATGGGCAGTTCTTC.

Points on this clonotype: A read error may be the cause here, since a much bigger clone is one base away. The rearrangement joins TRBV12-3 or TRBV12-4 to TRBJ2-3; D possibly uses TRBD1 or TRBD2 (5 bases each). The CDR3 extends over 12 amino acids. V was shortened by 6 bases and J by 2 bases, with 6 bases between the two germline ends. CDR3 coding DNA: TGTGCCAGCAGCGGGGCCACAGATACGCAGTATTTT. Protein: CASSGATDTQYF.

The chain recombines TRBV29-1 with TRBJ1-1; weak D call: TRBD1 (5 bases). Germline V gene sequence: CDR1 SQVTM, CDR2 ANQGSEA. Trimming shortened V by 2 bases and J by 4 bases, and 8 bases separated the two germline ends. There are 12 residues in the CDR3. The DNA for the CDR3 is TGCAGCGTTGAATTACAGGCCACTGAAGCTTTCTTT. Protein sequence: CSVELQATEAFF.

The V gene is TRBV20-1, the J gene TRBJ1-1; D might be TRBD1 (6 bases). Germline V gene sequence: CDR1 DFQATT, CDR2 SNEGSKA (reference sequence). CDR3 length: 15 residues. Trimming cost V 1 base and J 4 bases, with 16 bases left between them. CDR3 protein: CSARVPRDTSTEAFF. CDR3 sequence (DNA): TGCAGTGCTAGAGTCCCCCGGGACACCAGCACTGAAGCTTTCTTT.

The gene calls are TRBV7-3 and TRBJ2-3, with D perhaps matching TRBD1 or TRBD2 (6 bases each). CDR1 is SGHTA, CDR2 FQGTGA, per germline. Trimming shortened V by 5 bases and J by 2 bases, and 17 bases separated the two germline ends. This CDR3 spans 16 amino acids. This CDR3 is CASSTHRAGSTDTQYF. CDR3 DNA sequence: TGTGCCAGCAGCACCCACAGGGCGGGGTCCACAGATACGCAGTATTTT.

V gene TRBV5-1 combines with J gene TRBJ1-2; the D gene is possibly TRBD1 (6 bases). V was shortened by 0 bases and J by 4 bases, with 13 bases between the two germline ends. This CDR3 is 15 amino acids long. Germline CDR1 and CDR2: SGHRS and YFSETQ. This CDR3 reads CASSLGGLGGYGYTF. DNA for the CDR3: TGCGCCAGCAGCTTGGGGGGGCTCGGAGGCTATGGCTACACCTTC.

This clonotype occurred a few times. The V and J genes are TRBV20-1 and TRBJ1-5; D gene uncertain. V was cut by 0 bases and J by 0 bases, with 6 bases left in between. This CDR3 spans 14 amino acids. Germline CDR1 reads DFQATT; CDR2 reads SNEGSKA (reference sequence). DNA for the CDR3: TGCAGTGCTAGAGATTCGAGTAGCAATCAGCCCCAGCATTTT. Translated, it gives CSARDSSSNQPQHF.

With regard to this clonotype: A read error may produce the germline difference seen at one junction end. The chain employs TRBV10-3 and TRBJ2-7; D unresolved. CDR3 size: 12 residues. In germline, CDR1 is ENHRY, CDR2 SYGVKD. The CDR3 bases are TGTGTCATCGGAGAACGGTCCTACGAGCAGTACTTC. Translating it yields CVIGERSYEQYF.

J is TRBJ2-1 and V is TRBV6-1, with TRBD1 matching 8 bases. Germline CDR1 is MNHNS and CDR2 is SASEGT. J lost 0 bases, V lost 5 bases, and 12 bases had no gene match. The CDR3 is 18 amino acids. The CDR3 is CASSPVTGARSSYNEQFF. The CDR3 bases are TGTGCCAGCAGTCCGGTGACAGGGGCGAGGAGCTCCTACAATGAGCAGTTCTTC.

The V and J genes are TRBV12-3 or TRBV12-4 and TRBJ2-3; 8 bases line up with TRBD1. V lost 6 bases to trimming and J lost 2 bases; unmatched junction nucleotides: 10. The CDR3 length is 16 residues. CDR3 coding DNA: TGTGCCAGCAGCCCGGGACAGGCGCGACTCACAGATACGCAGTATTTT. This translates into CASSPGQARLTDTQYF.